This T cell receptor beta chain stems from a study of shared clonotypes between healthy human individuals. Germline V lookup: CDR1 GTSNPN, CDR2 SVGIG (reference sequence). The ends were cut back, 5 bases at V and 6 bases at J, with 17 bases in the middle. The CDR3 runs 14 residues. Assay used: immunoSEQ multiplex PCR; TCRdb lists only in-frame clones, some missing. The sample yields 950,000 to 1,200,000 clones, 77% seen once. Only a few counts were recorded for this clone. The sequenced sample consisted of memory CD4+ T cells from PBMCs. Subset meaning: CD45RA-negative fraction. The V and J genes are TRBV30 and TRBJ1-3; perhaps TRBD1 as D (5 bases). This sequence was found in a man younger than 30 in good health. Some clones in this sample may be carry-over from other donors' samples. Here the CDR3 reads CAWGDWERVNTIYF. The CDR3 nucleotides read TGTGCCTGGGGGGACTGGGAGCGCGTAAACACCATATATTTT.